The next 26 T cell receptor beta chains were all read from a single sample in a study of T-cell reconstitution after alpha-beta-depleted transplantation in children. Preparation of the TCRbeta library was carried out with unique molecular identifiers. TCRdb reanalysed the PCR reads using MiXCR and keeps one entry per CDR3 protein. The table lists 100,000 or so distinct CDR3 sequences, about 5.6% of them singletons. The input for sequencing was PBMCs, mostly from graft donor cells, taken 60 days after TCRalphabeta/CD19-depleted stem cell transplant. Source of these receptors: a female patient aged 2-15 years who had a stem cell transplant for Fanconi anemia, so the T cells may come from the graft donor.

DNA for the CDR3: TGTGCCAGCAGTGAAGGTGCGGGGGGGCTGCATGAGCAGTTCTTC. It specifies CASSEGAGGLHEQFF. J is TRBJ2-1 and V is TRBV6-4; 9 nucleotides match TRBD2. Germline trimming cut 3 bases from V and 8 bases from J; bases unmatched to any gene: 8. Germline loops: CDR1 MRHNA, CDR2 SNTAGT. The CDR3 is 15 amino acids.

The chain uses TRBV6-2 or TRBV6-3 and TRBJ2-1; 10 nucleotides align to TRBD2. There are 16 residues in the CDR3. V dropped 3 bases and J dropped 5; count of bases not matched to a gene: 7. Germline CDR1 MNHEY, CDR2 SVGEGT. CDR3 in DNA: TGTGCCAGCAGTTATTTTATGGGACTAGCGAACAATGAGCAGTTCTTC. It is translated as CASSYFMGLANNEQFF.

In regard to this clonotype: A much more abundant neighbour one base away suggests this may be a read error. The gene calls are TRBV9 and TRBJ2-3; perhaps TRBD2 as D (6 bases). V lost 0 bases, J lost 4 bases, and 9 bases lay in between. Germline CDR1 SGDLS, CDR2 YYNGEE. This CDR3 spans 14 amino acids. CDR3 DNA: TGTGCCAGCAGCGTAGGATCTAGCGCAGATACGCAGTATTTT. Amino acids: CASSVGSSADTQYF. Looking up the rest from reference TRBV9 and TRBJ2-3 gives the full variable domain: DSGVTQTPKHLITATGQRVTLRCSPRSGDLSVYWYQQSLDQGLQFLIQYYNGEERAKGNILERFSAQQFPDLHSELNLSSLELGDSALYFCASSVGSSADTQYFGPGTRLTVL.

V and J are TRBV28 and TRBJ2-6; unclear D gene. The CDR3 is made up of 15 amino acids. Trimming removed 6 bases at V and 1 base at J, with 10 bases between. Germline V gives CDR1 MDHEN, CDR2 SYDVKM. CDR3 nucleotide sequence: TGTGCCAGCAGCCGTCTATCTTCTGGGGCCAACGTCCTGACTTTC. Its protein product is CASSRLSSGANVLTF.

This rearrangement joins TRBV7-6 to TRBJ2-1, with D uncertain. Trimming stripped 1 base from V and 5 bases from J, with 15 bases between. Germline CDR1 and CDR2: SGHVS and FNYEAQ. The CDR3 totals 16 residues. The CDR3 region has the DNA TGTGCCAGCAGCTTAGAGCCCTCAGATTTTAACAATGAGCAGTTCTTC. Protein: CASSLEPSDFNNEQFF. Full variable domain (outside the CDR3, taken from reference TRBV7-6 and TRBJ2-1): GAGVSQSPRYKVTKRGQDVALRCDPISGHVSLYWYRQALGQGPEFLTYFNYEAQQDKSGLPNDRFSAERPEGSISTLTIQRTEQRDSAMYRCASSLEPSDFNNEQFFGPGTRLTVL.

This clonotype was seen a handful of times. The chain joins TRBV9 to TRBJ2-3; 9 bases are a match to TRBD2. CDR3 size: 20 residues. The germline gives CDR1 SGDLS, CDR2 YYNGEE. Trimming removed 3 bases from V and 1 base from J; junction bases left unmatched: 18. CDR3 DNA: TGTGCCAGCAGCGCAGCCCCCTCCCCTGAGCGGGGGGCACGCACAGATACGCAGTATTTT. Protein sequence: CASSAAPSPERGARTDTQYF.

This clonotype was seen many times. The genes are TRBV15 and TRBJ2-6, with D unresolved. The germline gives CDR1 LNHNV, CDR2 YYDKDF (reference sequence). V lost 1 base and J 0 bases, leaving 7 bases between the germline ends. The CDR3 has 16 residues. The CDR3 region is CATSRVTVSGANVLTF. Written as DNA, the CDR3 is TGTGCCACCAGCAGAGTAACGGTCTCTGGGGCCAACGTCCTGACTTTC.

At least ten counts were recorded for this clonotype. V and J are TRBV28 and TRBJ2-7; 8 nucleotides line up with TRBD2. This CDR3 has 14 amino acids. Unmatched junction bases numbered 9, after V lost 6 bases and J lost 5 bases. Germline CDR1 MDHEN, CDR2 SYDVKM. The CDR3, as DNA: TGTGCCAGCAGCCCTCGGGGGGGGCCTAACGAGCAGTACTTC. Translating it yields CASSPRGGPNEQYF. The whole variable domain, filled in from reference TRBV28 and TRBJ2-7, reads DVKVTQSSRYLVKRTGEKVFLECVQDMDHENMFWYRQDPGLGLRLIYFSYDVKMKEKGDIPEGYSVSREKKERFSLILESASTNQTSMYLCASSPRGGPNEQYFGPGTRLTVT.

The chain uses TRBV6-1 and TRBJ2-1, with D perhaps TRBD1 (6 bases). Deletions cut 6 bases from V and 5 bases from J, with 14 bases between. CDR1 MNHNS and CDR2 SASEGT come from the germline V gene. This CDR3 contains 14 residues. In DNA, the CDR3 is TGTGCCAGCAGCACCTCGGACAGCCACAATGAGCAGTTCTTC. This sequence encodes CASSTSDSHNEQFF.

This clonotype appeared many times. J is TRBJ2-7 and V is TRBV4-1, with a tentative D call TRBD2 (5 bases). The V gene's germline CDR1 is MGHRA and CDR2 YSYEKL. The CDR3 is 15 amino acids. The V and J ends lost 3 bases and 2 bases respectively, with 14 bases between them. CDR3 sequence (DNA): TGCGCCAGCAGCCACTGGCCCCCGGAGGCCTACGAGCAGTACTTC. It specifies CASSHWPPEAYEQYF.

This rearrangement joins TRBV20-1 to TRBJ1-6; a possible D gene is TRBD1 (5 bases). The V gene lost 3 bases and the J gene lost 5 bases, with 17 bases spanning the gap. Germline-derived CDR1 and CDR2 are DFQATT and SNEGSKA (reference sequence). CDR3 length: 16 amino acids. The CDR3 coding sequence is TGCAGTGCTAGCTCTCCCGCGGGACTGAATAATTCACCCCTCCACTTT. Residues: CSASSPAGLNNSPLHF.

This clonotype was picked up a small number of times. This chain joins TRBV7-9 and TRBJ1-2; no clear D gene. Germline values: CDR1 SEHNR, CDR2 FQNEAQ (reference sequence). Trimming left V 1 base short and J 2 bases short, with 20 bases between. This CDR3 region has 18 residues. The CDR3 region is CASSLGEHKPFWNYGYTF. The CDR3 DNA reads TGTGCCAGCAGCTTAGGGGAACATAAGCCCTTTTGGAACTATGGCTACACCTTC. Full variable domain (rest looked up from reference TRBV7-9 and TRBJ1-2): DTGVSQNPRHKITKRGQNVTFRCDPISEHNRLYWYRQTLGQGPEFLTYFQNEAQLEKSRLLSDRFSAERPKGSFSTLEIQRTEQGDSAMYLCASSLGEHKPFWNYGYTFGSGTRLTVV.

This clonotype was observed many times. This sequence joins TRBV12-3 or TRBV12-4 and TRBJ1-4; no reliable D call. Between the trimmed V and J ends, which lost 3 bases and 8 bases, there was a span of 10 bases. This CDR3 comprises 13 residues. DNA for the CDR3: TGTGCCAGCAGTTTTCCCGTTGGAGAAAAACTGTTTTTT. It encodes CASSFPVGEKLFF.

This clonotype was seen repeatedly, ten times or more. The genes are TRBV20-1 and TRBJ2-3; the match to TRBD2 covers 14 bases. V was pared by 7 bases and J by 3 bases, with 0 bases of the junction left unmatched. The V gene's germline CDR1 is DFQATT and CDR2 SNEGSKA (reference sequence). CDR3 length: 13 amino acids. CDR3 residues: CSGLAGGTDTQYF. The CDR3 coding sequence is TGCAGTGGACTAGCGGGAGGGACAGATACGCAGTATTTT.

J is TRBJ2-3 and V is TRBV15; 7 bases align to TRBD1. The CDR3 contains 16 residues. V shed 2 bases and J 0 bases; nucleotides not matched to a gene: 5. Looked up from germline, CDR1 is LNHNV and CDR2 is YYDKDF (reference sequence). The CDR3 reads CATSRYRGFSTDTQYF. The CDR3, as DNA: TGTGCCACCAGCAGATACAGGGGATTCAGCACAGATACGCAGTATTTT.

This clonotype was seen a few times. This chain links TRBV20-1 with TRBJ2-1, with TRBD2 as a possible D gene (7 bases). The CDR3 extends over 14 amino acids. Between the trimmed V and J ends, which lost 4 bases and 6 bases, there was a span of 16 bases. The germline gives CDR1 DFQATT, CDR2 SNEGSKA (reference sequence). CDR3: CSATGLGGGNEQFF. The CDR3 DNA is TGCAGTGCTACCGGACTAGGGGGGGGCAATGAGCAGTTCTTC.

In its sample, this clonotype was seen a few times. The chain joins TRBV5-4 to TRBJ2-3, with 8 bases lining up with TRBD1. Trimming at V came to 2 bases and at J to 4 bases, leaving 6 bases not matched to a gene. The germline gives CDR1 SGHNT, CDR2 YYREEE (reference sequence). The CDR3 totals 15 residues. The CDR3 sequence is CASSLWDRLPDTQYF. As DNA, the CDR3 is TGTGCCAGCAGCTTATGGGACAGGCTCCCAGATACGCAGTATTTT. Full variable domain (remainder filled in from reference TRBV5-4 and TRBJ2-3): ETGVTQSPTHLIKTRGQQVTLRCSSQSGHNTVSWYQQALGQGPQFIFQYYREEENGRGNFPPRFSGLQFPNYSSELNVNALELDDSALYLCASSLWDRLPDTQYFGPGTRLTVL.

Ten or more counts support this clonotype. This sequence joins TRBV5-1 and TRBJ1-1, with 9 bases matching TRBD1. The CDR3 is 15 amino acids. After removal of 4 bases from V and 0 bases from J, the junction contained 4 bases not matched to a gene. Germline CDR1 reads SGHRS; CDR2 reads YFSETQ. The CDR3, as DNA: TGCGCCAGCAGCCGCGGACAGGGGATGAACACTGAAGCTTTCTTT. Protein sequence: CASSRGQGMNTEAFF. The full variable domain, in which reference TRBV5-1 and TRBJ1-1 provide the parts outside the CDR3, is KAGVTQTPRYLIKTRGQQVTLSCSPISGHRSVSWYQQTPGQGLQFLFEYFSETQRNKGNFPGRFSGRQFSNSRSEMNVSTLELGDSALYLCASSRGQGMNTEAFFGQGTRLTVV.

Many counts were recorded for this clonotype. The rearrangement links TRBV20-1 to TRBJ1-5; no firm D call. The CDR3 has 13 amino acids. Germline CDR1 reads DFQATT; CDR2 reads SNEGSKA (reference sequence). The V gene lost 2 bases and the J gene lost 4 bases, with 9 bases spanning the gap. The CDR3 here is CSARSHMNQPQHF. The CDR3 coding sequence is TGCAGTGCTAGATCACACATGAATCAGCCCCAGCATTTT.

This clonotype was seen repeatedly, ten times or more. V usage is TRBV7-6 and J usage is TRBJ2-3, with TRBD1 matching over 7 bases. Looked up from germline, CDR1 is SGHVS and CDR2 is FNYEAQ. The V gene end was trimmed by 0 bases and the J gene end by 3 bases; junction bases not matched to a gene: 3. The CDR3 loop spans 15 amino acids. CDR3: CASSLATGLTDTQYF. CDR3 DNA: TGTGCCAGCAGCTTAGCGACAGGGTTGACAGATACGCAGTATTTT.

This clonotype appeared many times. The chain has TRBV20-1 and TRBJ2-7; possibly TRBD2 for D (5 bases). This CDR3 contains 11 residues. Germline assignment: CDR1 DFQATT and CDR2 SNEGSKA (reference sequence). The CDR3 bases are TGCAGCCCCCGGGGTGACTACGAGCAGTACTTC. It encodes CSPRGDYEQYF.

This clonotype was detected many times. CDR3 loop: CATSRDPPSYISENIQYF. The DNA for the CDR3 is TGTGCCACCAGCAGAGATCCCCCGAGTTATATCTCGGAAAACATTCAGTACTTC. The chain carries TRBV15 and TRBJ2-4; D not resolved. There are 18 residues in the CDR3. Trimming took off 0 bases at V and 5 bases at J, with 20 bases between the two ends. Germline assignment: CDR1 LNHNV and CDR2 YYDKDF (reference sequence). Variable domain in full (rest from reference TRBV15 and TRBJ2-4): DAMVIQNPRYQVTQFGKPVTLSCSQTLNHNVMYWYQQKSSQAPKLLFHYYDKDFNNEADTPDNFQSRRPNTSFCFLDIRSPGLGDTAMYLCATSRDPPSYISENIQYFGAGTRLSVL.

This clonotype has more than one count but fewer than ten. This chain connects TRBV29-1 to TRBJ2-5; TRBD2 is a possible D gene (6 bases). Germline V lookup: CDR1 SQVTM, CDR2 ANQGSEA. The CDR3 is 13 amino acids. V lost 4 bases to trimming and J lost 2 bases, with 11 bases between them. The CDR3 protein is CSVAQTSQETQYF. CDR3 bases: TGCAGCGTTGCCCAGACTAGTCAAGAGACCCAGTACTTC.

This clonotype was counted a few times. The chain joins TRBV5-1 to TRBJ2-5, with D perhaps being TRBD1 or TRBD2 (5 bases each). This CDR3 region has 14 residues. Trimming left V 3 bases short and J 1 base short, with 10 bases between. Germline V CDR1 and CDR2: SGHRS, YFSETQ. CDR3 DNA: TGCGCCAGCAGCTCCCAGGGAGCCCAAGAGACCCAGTACTTC. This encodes CASSSQGAQETQYF.

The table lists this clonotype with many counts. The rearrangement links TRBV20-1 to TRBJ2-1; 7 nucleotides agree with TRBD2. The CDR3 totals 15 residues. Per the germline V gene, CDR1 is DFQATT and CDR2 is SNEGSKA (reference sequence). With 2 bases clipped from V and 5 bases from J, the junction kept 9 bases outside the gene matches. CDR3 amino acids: CSARLTSDFDNEQFF. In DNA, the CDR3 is TGCAGTGCTAGATTAACTAGCGACTTCGACAATGAGCAGTTCTTC.

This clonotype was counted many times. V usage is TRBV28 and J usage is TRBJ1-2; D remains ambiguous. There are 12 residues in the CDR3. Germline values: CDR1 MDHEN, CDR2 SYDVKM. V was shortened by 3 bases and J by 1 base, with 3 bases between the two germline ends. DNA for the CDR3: TGTGCCAGCAGTTTCCTTAACTATGGCTACACCTTC. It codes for CASSFLNYGYTF.